These T cell receptor beta chains were read from a single sample in a study of blood T cell repertoires in COVID-19. Profiled with immunoSEQ multiplex PCR; TCRdb holds only in-frame clones, not every one. The sample records more than 100,000 clones, roughly 91% being singletons. The sequencing sample was made of peripheral blood. The receptors were sampled from a man between 45 and 60 years old with active or convalescent COVID-19. The CDR3 runs from the conserved cysteine through the conserved F or W. A D gene is named only where the DNA matches it firmly. Size tells how often a clone was seen (once, few, many) or the class of an expanded clone, and some rows leave it out.

cdr3_aa cdr3_nt v_call d_call j_call clone_size
CATSDRRLDSGGGKEARYEQYF TGTGCCACCAGTGATCGCAGGTTAGATTCAGGGGGTGGGAAAGAAGCGAGGTACGAGCAGTACTTC TRBV24-1 TRBD1 TRBJ2-7 .
CASSPPAGMNTEAFF TGTGCCAGCTCACCACCAGCAGGGATGAACACTGAAGCTTTCTTT TRBV18 . TRBJ1-1 .
CATEGAARSTGELFF TGTGCCACCGAAGGGGCAGCCCGGAGCACCGGGGAGCTGTTTTTT TRBV19 . TRBJ2-2 .
CASSLSLTGVRPQHF TGTGCCAGCAGTTTATCCCTGACAGGAGTTAGGCCCCAGCATTTT TRBV28 . TRBJ1-5 .
CASSIGRGQGETQYF TGTGCCAGTAGTATAGGGAGGGGACAGGGCGAGACCCAGTACTTC TRBV19 TRBD1 TRBJ2-5 .
CSVSGAGQPQHF TGCAGCGTTTCAGGGGCCGGTCAGCCCCAGCATTTT TRBV29-1 . TRBJ1-5 .
CASSQGNTHNEQFF TGCGCCAGCTCACAGGGCAACACACACAATGAGCAGTTCTTC TRBV5-1 . TRBJ2-1 .
CASSGYGYTF TGTGCCAGCAGCGGGTACGGCTACACCTTC TRBV28 . TRBJ1-2 .
CASSFGRDSTDTQYF TGTGCCAGCAGCTTTGGGAGGGACAGCACAGATACGCAGTATTTT TRBV5-4 TRBD2 TRBJ2-3 once
CASSQAATGIVKTEAFF TGTGCCAGCAGCCAAGCTGCGACAGGAATAGTTAAGACTGAAGCTTTCTTT TRBV3-1/TRBV3-2 . TRBJ1-1 .
CASRGSGTDSYEQYF TGTGCCAGCAGAGGCTCCGGGACAGACTCCTACGAGCAGTACTTC TRBV6-5 TRBD1 TRBJ2-7 .
CATARGSDEQYF TGTGCCACCGCACGAGGTTCTGACGAGCAGTACTTC TRBV24-1 . TRBJ2-7 .
CASSLNQVIEAFF TGTGCCAGCAGTTTAAACCAGGTTATTGAAGCTTTCTTT TRBV28 . TRBJ1-1 .
CASSIDLSGANVLTF TGTGCCAGTAGTATAGATCTCTCTGGGGCCAACGTCCTGACTTTC TRBV19 . TRBJ2-6 .
CASSLQGQGLAEAFF TGCGCCAGCAGCTTGCAGGGACAGGGTCTTGCTGAAGCTTTCTTT TRBV5-1 TRBD1 TRBJ1-1 .
CASRRDSQSYEQYF TGTGCCAGTAGACGGGACAGCCAATCCTACGAGCAGTACTTC TRBV19 TRBD1 TRBJ2-7 .
CASSVTGTASSGANVLTF TGTGCCAGCAGCGTAACCGGGACAGCGAGCTCTGGGGCCAACGTCCTGACTTTC TRBV21-1 . TRBJ2-6 .
CSVDGLAYYNEQFF TGCAGCGTTGATGGTCTAGCGTATTACAATGAGCAGTTCTTC TRBV29-1 . TRBJ2-1 .
CASILPGGFYSPLHF TGTGCCAGTATCCTCCCGGGAGGGTTTTATTCACCCCTCCACTTT TRBV19 . TRBJ1-6 .
CASSIRQGGADTQYF TGTGCCAGTAGTATTCGGCAGGGAGGCGCAGATACGCAGTATTTT TRBV19 . TRBJ2-3 .
CATTWTELGQPQHF TGTGCCACCACCTGGACAGAGCTAGGTCAGCCCCAGCATTTT TRBV28 . TRBJ1-5 .
CSVVQGGNQPQHF TGCAGCGTCGTGCAGGGGGGAAATCAGCCCCAGCATTTT TRBV29-1 TRBD1 TRBJ1-5 .
CASSQVREGTGELFF TGTGCCAGCAGCCAAGTCCGGGAGGGCACCGGGGAGCTGTTTTTT TRBV14 TRBD2 TRBJ2-2 .
CASSQDLAYNEQFF TGCGCCAGCAGCCAAGATTTGGCTTACAATGAGCAGTTCTTC TRBV4-1 . TRBJ2-1 many
CASRLRGAPYNEQFF TGTGCCAGCAGATTGCGGGGGGCCCCCTACAATGAGCAGTTCTTC TRBV3-1/TRBV3-2 TRBD2 TRBJ2-1 .
CASSGRDRGAHEQFF TGTGCCAGCAGCGGGCGGGACAGGGGAGCACATGAGCAGTTCTTC TRBV7-2 TRBD1 TRBJ2-1 once
CASGTSEAYEQYF TGTGCCAGTGGGACTAGCGAGGCCTACGAGCAGTACTTC TRBV27 TRBD2 TRBJ2-7 .
CASQSDRGSSKNIQYF TGTGCCAGTCAATCCGACAGGGGATCCTCTAAAAACATTCAGTACTTC TRBV28 TRBD1 TRBJ2-4 .
CASSSRGTQETQYF TGTGCCAGCAGTTCAAGGGGGACCCAAGAGACCCAGTACTTC TRBV28 . TRBJ2-5 .
CASSQGAPELFF TGTGCCAGCAGCCAGGGGGCGCCGGAGCTGTTTTTT TRBV7-2 TRBD1 TRBJ2-2 once
CATSEKGQGYEQYF TGTGCCACCAGTGAGAAGGGACAGGGCTACGAGCAGTACTTC TRBV24-1 TRBD1 TRBJ2-7 .
CASSLARQRTNEKLFF TGTGCCAGCAGCTTAGCGAGGCAGCGGACTAATGAAAAACTGTTTTTT TRBV7-8 . TRBJ1-4 .
CASSLVLPQSSGNTIYF TGTGCCAGCAGCTTAGTCTTACCACAGAGCTCTGGAAACACCATATATTTT TRBV11-2 . TRBJ1-3 .